This is a list of T cell receptor beta chains from one sample in a study of T cell changes during pregnancy in multiple sclerosis. Profiled with immunoSEQ multiplex PCR; TCRdb holds only in-frame clones, not every one. The sample holds just under 50,000 clones, approximately 94% seen once. The specimen comprised CD4+ T cells from peripheral blood mononuclear cells, sampled in the third trimester of pregnancy. Receptors were obtained from a female donor with multiple sclerosis, enrolled in a pregnancy study. Both conserved end residues are part of each CDR3. D genes are given only for firm matches. Expanded clones are given a class, and other clones once, few, many or no size at all.

d_call clone_size j_call v_call cdr3_aa cdr3_nt
TRBD1 few TRBJ2-7 TRBV18 CASSPQRGQGYEQYF TGTGCCAGCTCACCCCAACGAGGACAGGGTTACGAGCAGTACTTC
- - TRBJ2-1 TRBV14 CASSQFPSSRYNEQFF TGTGCCAGCAGCCAATTCCCGTCTAGTAGGTACAATGAGCAGTTCTTC
- - TRBJ2-5 TRBV19 CASSTGMETQYF TGTGCCAGTAGTACAGGGATGGAGACCCAGTACTTC
TRBD1 once TRBJ2-5 TRBV19 CASSISGWSATGGTLKTQYF TGTGCCAGTAGTATAAGTGGGTGGTCTGCGACAGGGGGAACACTAAAGACCCAGTACTTC
TRBD2 - TRBJ2-7 TRBV5-1 CASSSSGTSYEQYF TGCGCCAGCAGCTCTAGCGGGACATCCTACGAGCAGTACTTC
- once TRBJ1-2 TRBV27 CASGSGGSFYGYTF TGTGCCAGCGGGTCGGGGGGCAGCTTCTATGGCTACACCTTC
TRBD2 once TRBJ2-5 TRBV19 CASSIRLAGGGETQYF TGTGCCAGTAGTATTCGGTTAGCGGGAGGAGGGGAGACCCAGTACTTC
TRBD1 - TRBJ2-7 TRBV18 CASSPGGQGFYEQYF TGTGCCAGCTCACCTGGGGGACAGGGGTTCTACGAGCAGTACTTC
TRBD1 - TRBJ1-5 TRBV11-2 CASSLSPTGGRNNQPQHF TGTGCCAGCAGCTTATCCCCGACAGGGGGTCGGAACAATCAGCCCCAGCATTTT
- - TRBJ1-2 TRBV19 CASRRGIGYGYTF TGTGCCAGTAGGCGGGGGATCGGCTATGGCTACACCTTC